This T cell receptor beta chain is from a study of cytotoxic CD8 clonotypes in ibrutinib-treated CLL. About the study: Partial responses totalled about 24 and complete responses 2; after median around 74 months, approximately 15 remained remitted and roughly twelve progressed.

The CDR3 is 13 amino acids. The germline V and J ends were trimmed by 7 bases and 4 bases, with 13 bases remaining between them. The V gene's germline CDR1 is SNHLY and CDR2 FYNNEI. A remark on this clone: Its antigen is currently unknown.

Profiling relied on immunoSEQ multiplex PCR, and the TCRdb table lists in-frame clones only, not all of them. In the table there are approximately 200,000 clones, around three quarters of which are singletons. Points from the study as a whole: Before falling back toward baseline at progression, clonality had risen at the time of ibrutinib response. The public clonotypes identified were infrequent and showed contraction or stability on treatment.

Specimen: PBMCs, collected after 24 months of ibrutinib treatment. The chain has TRBV2 and TRBJ2-5, with D possibly being TRBD2 (6 bases). The TCR comes from a human donor with chronic lymphocytic leukemia. CDR3 protein: CASMGRERETQYF. CDR3 DNA: TGTGCCAGCATGGGACGGGAGCGAGAGACCCAGTACTTC.